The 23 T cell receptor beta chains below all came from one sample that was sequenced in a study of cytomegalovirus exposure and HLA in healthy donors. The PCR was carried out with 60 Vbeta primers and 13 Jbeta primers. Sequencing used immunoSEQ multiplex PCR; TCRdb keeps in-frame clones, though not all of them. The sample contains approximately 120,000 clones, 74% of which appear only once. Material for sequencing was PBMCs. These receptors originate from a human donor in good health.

In DNA, the CDR3 is TGTGCCAGTAATCCCGGGACTAGAGGGTCCGAGCAGTACTTC. Translating it yields CASNPGTRGSEQYF. The chain joins TRBV19 to TRBJ2-7; TRBD2 matches at 8 bases. This CDR3 contains 14 residues. Germline lookup yields CDR1 LNHDA and CDR2 SQIVND (reference sequence). J gave up 6 bases and V 7 bases, and 11 bases lay outside the gene matches.

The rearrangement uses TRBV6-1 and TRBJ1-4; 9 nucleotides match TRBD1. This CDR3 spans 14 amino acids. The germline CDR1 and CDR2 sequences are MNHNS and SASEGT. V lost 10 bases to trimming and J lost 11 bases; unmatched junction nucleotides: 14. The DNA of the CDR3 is TGTGCCATCAAACAATCCGGGACAGGGAGGAAACTGTTTTTT. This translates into CAIKQSGTGRKLFF.

CDR3 nucleotide sequence: TGCGCCAGCAGCTTGGACGGGATTGCTGAAAAACTGTTTTTT. Residues: CASSLDGIAEKLFF. This chain uses TRBV5-1 with TRBJ1-4; D gene unclear. V dropped 0 bases and J dropped 7 bases, with 10 bases sitting between them. CDR3 length: 14 amino acids. The germline CDR1 and CDR2 sequences are SGHRS and YFSETQ.

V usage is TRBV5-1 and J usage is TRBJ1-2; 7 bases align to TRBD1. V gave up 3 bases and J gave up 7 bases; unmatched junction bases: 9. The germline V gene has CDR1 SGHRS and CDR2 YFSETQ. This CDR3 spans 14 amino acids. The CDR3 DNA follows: TGCGCCAGCAGCTCCGATAGGGGGACAGCTGGCTACACCTTC. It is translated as CASSSDRGTAGYTF.

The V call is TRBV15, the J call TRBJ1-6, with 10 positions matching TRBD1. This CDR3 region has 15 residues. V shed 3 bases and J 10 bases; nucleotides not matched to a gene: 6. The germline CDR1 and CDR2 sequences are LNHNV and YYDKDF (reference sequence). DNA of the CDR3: TGTGCCACCAGCAGGGACCGGGGACAGGGGTCACCCCTCCACTTT. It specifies CATSRDRGQGSPLHF.

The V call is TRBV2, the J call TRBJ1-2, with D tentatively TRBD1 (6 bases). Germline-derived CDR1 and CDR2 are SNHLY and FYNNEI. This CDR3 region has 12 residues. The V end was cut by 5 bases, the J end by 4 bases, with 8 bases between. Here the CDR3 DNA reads TGTGCCAGCAGTAGAGGGGGCTATGGCTACACCTTC. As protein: CASSRGGYGYTF.

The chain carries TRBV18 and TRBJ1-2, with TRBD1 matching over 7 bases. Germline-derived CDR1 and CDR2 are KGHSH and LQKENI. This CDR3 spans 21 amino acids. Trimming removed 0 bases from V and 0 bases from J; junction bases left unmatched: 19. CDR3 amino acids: CASSPPNPSTGQQLSNYGYTF. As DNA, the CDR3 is TGTGCCAGCTCACCACCGAACCCCTCCACGGGACAGCAACTCTCTAACTATGGCTACACCTTC.

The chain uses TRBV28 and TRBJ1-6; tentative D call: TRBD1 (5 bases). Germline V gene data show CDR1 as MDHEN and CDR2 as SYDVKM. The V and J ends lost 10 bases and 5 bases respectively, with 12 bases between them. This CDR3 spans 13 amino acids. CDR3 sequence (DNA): TGTGCCACCACCTACAGGCATAATTCACCCCTCCACTTT. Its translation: CATTYRHNSPLHF.

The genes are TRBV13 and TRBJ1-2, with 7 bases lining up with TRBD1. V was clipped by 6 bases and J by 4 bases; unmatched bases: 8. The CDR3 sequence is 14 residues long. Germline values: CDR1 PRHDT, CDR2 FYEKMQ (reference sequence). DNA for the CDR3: TGTGCCAGCAGGCTCGACAGGGAAGGCTATGGCTACACCTTC. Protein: CASRLDREGYGYTF.

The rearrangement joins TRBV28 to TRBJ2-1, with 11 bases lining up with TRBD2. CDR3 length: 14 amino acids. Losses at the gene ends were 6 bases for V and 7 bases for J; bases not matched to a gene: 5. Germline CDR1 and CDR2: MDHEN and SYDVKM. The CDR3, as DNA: TGTGCCAGCAGACTAGCGGGAGTGGGTAATGAGCAGTTCTTC. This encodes CASRLAGVGNEQFF.

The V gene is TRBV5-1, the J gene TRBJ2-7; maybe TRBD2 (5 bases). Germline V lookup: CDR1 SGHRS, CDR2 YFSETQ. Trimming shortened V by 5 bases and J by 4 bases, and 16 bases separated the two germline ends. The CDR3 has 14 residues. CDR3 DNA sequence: TGCGCCAGCAGTCGGGATTCGACGGGGTACGAGCAGTACTTC. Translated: CASSRDSTGYEQYF.

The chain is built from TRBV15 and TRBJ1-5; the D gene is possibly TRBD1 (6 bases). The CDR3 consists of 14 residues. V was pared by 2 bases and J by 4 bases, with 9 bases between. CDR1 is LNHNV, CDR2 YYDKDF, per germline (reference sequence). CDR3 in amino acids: CATSRKQGNQPQHF. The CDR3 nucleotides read TGTGCCACCAGCAGAAAACAGGGTAATCAGCCCCAGCATTTT.

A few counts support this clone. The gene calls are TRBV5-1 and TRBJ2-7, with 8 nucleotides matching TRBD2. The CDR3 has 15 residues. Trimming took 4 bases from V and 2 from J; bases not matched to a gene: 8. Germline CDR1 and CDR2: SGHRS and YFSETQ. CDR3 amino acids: CASSKLGGGAYEQYF. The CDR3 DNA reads TGCGCCAGCAGCAAGCTCGGGGGGGGCGCCTACGAGCAGTACTTC.

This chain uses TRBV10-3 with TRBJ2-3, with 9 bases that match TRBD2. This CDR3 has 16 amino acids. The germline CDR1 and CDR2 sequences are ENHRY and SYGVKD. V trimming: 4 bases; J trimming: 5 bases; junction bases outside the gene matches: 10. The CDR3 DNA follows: TGTGCCATCAGTGCTAAGGCGGGGGGGCTTGGAGATACGCAGTATTTT. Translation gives CAISAKAGGLGDTQYF.

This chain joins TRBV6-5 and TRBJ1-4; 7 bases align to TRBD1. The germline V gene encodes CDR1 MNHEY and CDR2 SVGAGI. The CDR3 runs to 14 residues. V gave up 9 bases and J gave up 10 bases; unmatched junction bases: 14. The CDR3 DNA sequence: TGTGCCAGTTATCGAGGGGGCGCGGAGTCAAAACTGTTTTTT. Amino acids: CASYRGGAESKLFF.

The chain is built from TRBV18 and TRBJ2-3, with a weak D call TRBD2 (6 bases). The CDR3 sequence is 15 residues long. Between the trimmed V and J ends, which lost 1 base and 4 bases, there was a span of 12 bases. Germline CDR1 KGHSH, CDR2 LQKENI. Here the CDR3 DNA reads TGTGCCAGCTCACCACTTGATCGACTAGCAGATACGCAGTATTTT. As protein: CASSPLDRLADTQYF.

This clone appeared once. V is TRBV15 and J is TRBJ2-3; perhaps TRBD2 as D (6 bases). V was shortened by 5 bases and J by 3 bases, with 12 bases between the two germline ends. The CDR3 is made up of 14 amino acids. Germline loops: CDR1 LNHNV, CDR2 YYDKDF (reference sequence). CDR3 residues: CATSGGTPTDTQYF. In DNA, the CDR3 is TGTGCCACCAGCGGGGGGACTCCAACAGATACGCAGTATTTT.

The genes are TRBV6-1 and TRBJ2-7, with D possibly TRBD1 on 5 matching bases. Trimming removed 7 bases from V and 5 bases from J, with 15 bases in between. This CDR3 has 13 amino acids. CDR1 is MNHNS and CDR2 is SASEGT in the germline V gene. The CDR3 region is CASKTAPIHEQYF. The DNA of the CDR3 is TGTGCCAGCAAGACAGCGCCTATCCACGAGCAGTACTTC.

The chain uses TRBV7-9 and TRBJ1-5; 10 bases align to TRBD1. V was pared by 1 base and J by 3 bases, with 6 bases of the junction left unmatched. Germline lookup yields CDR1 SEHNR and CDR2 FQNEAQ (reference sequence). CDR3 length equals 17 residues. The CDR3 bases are TGTGCCAGCAGCTTAGGCCCGGGACAGGGGCCCAATCAGCCCCAGCATTTT. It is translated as CASSLGPGQGPNQPQHF.

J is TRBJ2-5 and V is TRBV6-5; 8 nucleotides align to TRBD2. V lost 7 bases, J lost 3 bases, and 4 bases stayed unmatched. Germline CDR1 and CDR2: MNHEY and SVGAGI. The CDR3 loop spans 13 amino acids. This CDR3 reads CASIPAGEETQYF. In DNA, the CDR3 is TGTGCCAGCATTCCAGCGGGGGAAGAGACCCAGTACTTC.

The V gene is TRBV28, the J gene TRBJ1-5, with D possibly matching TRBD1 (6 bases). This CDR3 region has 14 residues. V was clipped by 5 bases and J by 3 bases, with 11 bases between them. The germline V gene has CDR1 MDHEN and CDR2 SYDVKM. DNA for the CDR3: TGTGCCAGCAGTAAACAGGGCCCCAATCAGCCCCAGCATTTT. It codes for CASSKQGPNQPQHF.

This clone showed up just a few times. The CDR3 loop reads CASSTGRYEQYF. CDR3 in DNA: TGTGCCAGCTCCACCGGGAGGTACGAGCAGTACTTC. This chain connects TRBV5-6 to TRBJ2-7, with 7 bases lining up with TRBD2. Trimming cost V 7 bases and J 4 bases; bases outside gene matches: 5. The CDR3 extends over 12 amino acids. Germline loops: CDR1 SGHDT, CDR2 YYEEEE.

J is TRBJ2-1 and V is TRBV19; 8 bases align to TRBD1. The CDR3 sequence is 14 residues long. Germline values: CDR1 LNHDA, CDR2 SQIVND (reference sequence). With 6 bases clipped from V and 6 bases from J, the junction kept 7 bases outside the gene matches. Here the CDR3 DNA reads TGTGCCAGTAGCGACCCGGACAGGGTCAATGAGCAGTTCTTC. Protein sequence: CASSDPDRVNEQFF.